What follows are 4 T cell receptor beta chains derived from one specimen sequenced in a study of blood T cell repertoires in COVID-19. Sequencing used immunoSEQ multiplex PCR; TCRdb keeps in-frame clones, though not all of them. The table shows under 300,000 clones, with roughly 80% occurring only once. Sequencing was performed on peripheral blood. These receptors came from a woman aged 40 to 50 with active or convalescent COVID-19.

This clone appeared once. The chain combines TRBV18 with TRBJ2-1; TRBD2 matches 9 bases. There are 18 residues in the CDR3. From germline, CDR1 is KGHSH and CDR2 LQKENI. V lost 6 bases to trimming and J lost 8 bases; unmatched junction nucleotides: 20. DNA for the CDR3: TGTGCCAGCTCCCCCGGCGTCTATGTGGCGGGGGGGCCTGATGAGCAGTTCTTC. This sequence encodes CASSPGVYVAGGPDEQFF. The whole variable domain, remainder taken from reference TRBV18 and TRBJ2-1, is NAGVMQNPRHLVRRRGQEARLRCSPMKGHSHVYWYRQLPEEGLKFMVYLQKENIIDESGMPKERFSAEFPKEGPSILRIQQVVRGDSAAYFCASSPGVYVAGGPDEQFFGPGTRLTVL.

This clone showed up just once. The gene calls are TRBV10-1 and TRBJ2-7, with no clear D. The germline CDR1 and CDR2 sequences are WNHNN and SYGVQD (reference sequence). The V and J ends lost 8 bases and 4 bases respectively, with 12 bases between them. The CDR3 length is 12 residues. CDR3 residues: CASSDNTYEQYF. DNA for the CDR3: TGCGCCAGCTCCGACAATACGTACGAGCAGTACTTC.

A word on this clone: This sample includes further DNA sequences coding for the same CDR3. The CDR3 is CASSPRTGGDNSPLHF. The CDR3 nucleotides are TGTGCCAGCTCACCGCGGACGGGGGGGGATAATTCACCCCTCCACTTT. This chain connects TRBV18 to TRBJ1-6, with D maybe TRBD1 (5 bases). The ends were cut back, 3 bases at V and 5 bases at J, with 14 bases in the middle. CDR3 length equals 16 residues. Germline lookup yields CDR1 KGHSH and CDR2 LQKENI.

The rearrangement links TRBV7-2 to TRBJ2-1; 7 bases align to TRBD2. Trimming removed 6 bases from V and 10 bases from J; junction bases left unmatched: 3. CDR1 is SGHTA, CDR2 FQGNSA, per germline. This CDR3 contains 11 residues. The CDR3 reads CASSRGVEQFF. The CDR3 DNA is TGTGCCAGCAGTCGGGGGGTCGAGCAGTTCTTC.